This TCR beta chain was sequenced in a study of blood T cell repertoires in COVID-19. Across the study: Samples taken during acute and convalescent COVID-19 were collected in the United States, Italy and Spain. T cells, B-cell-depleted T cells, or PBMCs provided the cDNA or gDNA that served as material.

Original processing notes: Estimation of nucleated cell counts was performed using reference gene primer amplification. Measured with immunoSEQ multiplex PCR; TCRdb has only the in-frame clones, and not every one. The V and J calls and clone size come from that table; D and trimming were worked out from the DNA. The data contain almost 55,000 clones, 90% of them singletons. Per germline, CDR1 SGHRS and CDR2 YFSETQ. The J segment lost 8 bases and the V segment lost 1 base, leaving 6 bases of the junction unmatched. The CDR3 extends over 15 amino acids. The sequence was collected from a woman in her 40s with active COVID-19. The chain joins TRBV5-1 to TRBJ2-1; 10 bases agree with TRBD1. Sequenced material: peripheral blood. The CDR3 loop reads CASSLIGQGGYEQFF. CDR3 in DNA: TGCGCCAGCAGCTTGATTGGACAGGGGGGATATGAGCAGTTCTTC.